One and the same sample provided the 13 T cell receptor beta chains below, sequenced in a study of T cells in Graves' hyperthyroidism and ophthalmopathy. Authors of the study amplified TCR beta CDR3 regions from RNA transcripts. HTBI primers were the set used in a first-round RT-PCR of the TCR CDR3. Using its own MiXCR run on the multiplex PCR reads, TCRdb lists one record per CDR3 protein. Of hundreds of thousands of distinct CDR3 sequences in the sample, 11% to 15% were seen once. What was sequenced was blood. Receptors were obtained from a woman between 18 and 29 years old with Graves' hyperthyroidism.

This clonotype showed up just a few times. The rearrangement joins TRBV19 to TRBJ2-3; D ambiguous. CDR3 length: 17 residues. The V gene lost 5 bases and the J gene lost 6 bases, with 24 bases spanning the gap. CDR1 and CDR2 (germline): LNHDA, SQIVND (reference sequence). CDR3 DNA: TGTGCCAGTAGTTCCTCCCCTGAGGAGAACTTAGCCGATACGCAGTATTTT. This codes for CASSSSPEENLADTQYF.

The chain couples TRBV6-1 to TRBJ2-5; 10 positions match TRBD2. V was pared by 6 bases and J by 2 bases, with 9 bases of the junction left unmatched. The CDR3 covers 16 residues. Germline CDR1 MNHNS, CDR2 SASEGT. CDR3 DNA sequence: TGTGCCAGCAGCGCTAGCGGGAGCCGAGGGCAAGAGACCCAGTACTTC. Protein sequence: CASSASGSRGQETQYF.

This chain uses TRBV4-3 with TRBJ1-2; the D gene is possibly TRBD1 (6 bases). The CDR3 has 13 residues. The germline V and J ends were trimmed by 3 bases and 6 bases, with 11 bases remaining between them. Germline assignment: CDR1 LGHNA and CDR2 YSLEER. The CDR3 region is CASSQLQGDGYTF. The CDR3 nucleotides are TGCGCCAGCAGCCAGCTACAGGGTGATGGCTACACCTTC.

This clonotype has ten or more counts. V usage is TRBV2 and J usage is TRBJ2-7, with D maybe TRBD2 (6 bases). Per the germline V gene, CDR1 is SNHLY and CDR2 is FYNNEI. Trimming removed 6 bases from V and 3 bases from J, with 9 bases in between. This CDR3 spans 12 amino acids. As DNA, the CDR3 is TGTGCCAGCAGAGTAGCGGACTACGAGCAGTACTTC. Translating it yields CASRVADYEQYF.

V usage is TRBV5-8 and J usage is TRBJ1-5; unclear D gene. CDR3 length equals 15 residues. Germline V gene lookup returns CDR1 SGHTS and CDR2 YDEGEE. Trimming pared 0 bases from V and 1 base from J, leaving 8 bases between. CDR3 DNA: TGTGCCAGCAGCTTGGAAGATAGGAGCAATCAGCCCCAGCATTTT. Translated: CASSLEDRSNQPQHF.

Note on this clonotype: Being one base from a much bigger clone, this may be a read error. This chain uses TRBV2 with TRBJ2-6; D is unresolved. Germline-derived CDR1 and CDR2 are SNHLY and FYNNEI. V shed 8 bases and J shed 4 bases, with 9 bases lying between them. The CDR3 extends over 13 amino acids. The CDR3 DNA follows: TGTGCCAGCGGACGCAGGGGGGCCAACGTCCTGACTTTC. Amino acids: CASGRRGANVLTF.

The chain's CDR3 is CASSIDGLAEETQYF. The CDR3, as DNA: TGTGCCAGTAGTATAGATGGACTAGCGGAAGAGACCCAGTACTTC. The V gene is TRBV6-1, the J gene TRBJ2-5, with 10 bases aligning to TRBD2. CDR3 size: 15 residues. The germline CDR1 and CDR2 sequences are MNHNS and SASEGT. Unmatched junction bases numbered 10, after V lost 9 bases and J lost 3 bases.

This clonotype was seen a handful of times. This sequence joins TRBV7-6 and TRBJ2-3; 7 bases match TRBD2. V lost 4 bases, J lost 6 bases, and 7 bases stayed unmatched. Germline CDR1 and CDR2: SGHVS and FNYEAQ. The CDR3 covers 14 residues. CDR3 in DNA: TGTGCCAGCAGCTCGGGAGGCCCCAGGGATACGCAGTATTTT. This codes for CASSSGGPRDTQYF.

V gene TRBV7-6 combines with J gene TRBJ2-1; 8 nucleotides align to TRBD2. The CDR3 sequence is 19 residues long. CDR1 is SGHVS, CDR2 FNYEAQ, per germline. V dropped 2 bases and J dropped 0; count of bases not matched to a gene: 12. This CDR3 is CASSLRPDVAGYSYNEQFF. The DNA for the CDR3 is TGTGCCAGCAGCTTAAGACCGGACGTAGCGGGATACTCCTACAATGAGCAGTTCTTC.

The chain employs TRBV4-3 and TRBJ2-7; 10 positions agree with TRBD1. The germline gives CDR1 LGHNA, CDR2 YSLEER. The CDR3 loop spans 15 amino acids. Unmatched junction bases numbered 3, after V lost 1 base and J lost 3 bases. CDR3 nucleotide sequence: TGCGCCAGCAGCCAAGTTGGGACAGGGGTCTACGAGCAGTACTTC. Translating it yields CASSQVGTGVYEQYF.

This clonotype occurred a few times. The rearrangement links TRBV6-1 to TRBJ1-6, with TRBD1 as a possible D gene (5 bases). Germline CDR1 is MNHNS and CDR2 is SASEGT. The CDR3 loop spans 18 amino acids. V was trimmed by 5 bases and J by 0 bases, leaving 17 bases between them. CDR3 loop: CASSRTGTESSYNSPLHF. The CDR3 nucleotides are TGTGCCAGCAGTCGGACCGGGACGGAAAGCTCCTATAATTCACCCCTCCACTTT.

This clonotype occurred a few times. The rearrangement uses TRBV11-2 and TRBJ2-2; 7 bases are shared with TRBD2. Germline V CDR1 and CDR2: SGHAT, FQNNGV. Trimming cost V 5 bases and J 3 bases; bases outside gene matches: 6. The CDR3 contains 15 residues. Written as DNA, the CDR3 is TGTGCCAGCAGCCGCCCCCTAGCGGACACCGGGGAGCTGTTTTTT. Translating gives CASSRPLADTGELFF.

This clonotype was detected ten times or more. This sequence joins TRBV6-1 and TRBJ2-2; 8 bases are a match to TRBD1. The germline V gene encodes CDR1 MNHNS and CDR2 SASEGT. The CDR3 spans 15 residues. Trimming cost V 6 bases and J 3 bases; bases outside gene matches: 6. CDR3 nucleotides: TGTGCCAGCAGCCCGGGACAGGTTTACACCGGGGAGCTGTTTTTT. Translating it yields CASSPGQVYTGELFF.